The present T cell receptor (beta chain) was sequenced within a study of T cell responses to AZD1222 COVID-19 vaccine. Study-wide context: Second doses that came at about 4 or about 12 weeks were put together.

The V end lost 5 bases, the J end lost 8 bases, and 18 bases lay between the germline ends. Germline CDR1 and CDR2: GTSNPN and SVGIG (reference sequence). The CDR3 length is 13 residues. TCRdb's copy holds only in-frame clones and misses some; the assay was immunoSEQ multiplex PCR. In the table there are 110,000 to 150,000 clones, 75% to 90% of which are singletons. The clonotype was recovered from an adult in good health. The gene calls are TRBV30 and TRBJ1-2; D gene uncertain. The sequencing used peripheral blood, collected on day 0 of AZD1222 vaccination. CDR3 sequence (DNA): TGTGCCTGGTCCTACGGGGTACTAGACGGCTACACCTTC. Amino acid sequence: CAWSYGVLDGYTF. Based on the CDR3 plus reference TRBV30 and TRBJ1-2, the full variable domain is SQTIHQWPATLVQPVGSPLSLECTVEGTSNPNLYWYRQAAGRGLQLLFYSVGIGQISSEVPQNLSASRPQDRQFILSSKKLLLSDSGFYLCAWSYGVLDGYTFGSGTRLTVV.